This is a list of T cell receptor beta chains from one sample in a study of blood T cell repertoires in COVID-19. Produced via immunoSEQ multiplex PCR; TCRdb's table is partial and in-frame only. The data hold some 320,000 clones, with around 92% observed a single time. Sequencing was carried out using peripheral blood. The source is a woman aged 30 to 39 with COVID-19, enrolled during active disease. CDR3s leave out the opening cysteine and the closing phenylalanine or tryptophan. The D gene is left open where the match is weak. Only part of the rows carry a size: once, few, many, or a class if the clone is expanded.

J,V,D,size,CDR3
TRBJ2-7,TRBV28,TRBD1,NA,ASSLTFTGGGEQY
TRBJ2-7,TRBV27,TRBD1,NA,ATGHRGTYEQY
TRBJ2-7,TRBV19,TRBD1,NA,ASSDPTTGEDYEQY
TRBJ2-2,TRBV19,NA,NA,ASSIDGARLDTGELF
TRBJ1-3,TRBV7-2,NA,few,ASSPRLSTAGNTIY
TRBJ2-2,TRBV23-1,TRBD2,NA,ASSHPERGETGELF
TRBJ2-7,TRBV15,NA,NA,ATSRAGYEQY
TRBJ1-5,TRBV6-5,NA,NA,ASLRGSNQPQH
TRBJ2-6,TRBV19,NA,once,ASRETGAGANVLT
TRBJ2-5,TRBV7-9,NA,NA,ASSSPMETQY
TRBJ2-1,TRBV10-3,NA,NA,AISDVGGYNEQF
TRBJ1-2,TRBV6-5,TRBD1,NA,ASSAGGLGYT
TRBJ1-4,TRBV18,TRBD1,NA,ASSPRDRDSEKLF
TRBJ1-4,TRBV6-5,NA,NA,ASSEGGAREKLF
TRBJ2-7,TRBV5-1,NA,NA,ASRPGHTYEQY
TRBJ2-2,TRBV6-5,NA,NA,ASPRGYTGELF
TRBJ2-5,TRBV10-1,TRBD2,few,ASSEAAPGTSGGAETQY
TRBJ1-3,TRBV3-1/TRBV3-2,NA,once,ASSQMPAGNTIY
TRBJ1-2,TRBV5-4,NA,once,ASSLVGGEYGYT
TRBJ2-7,TRBV27,TRBD1,NA,ASSPTGGRSEQY
TRBJ2-3,TRBV9,NA,NA,ASSSRRGAYTDTQY
TRBJ1-2,TRBV2,NA,NA,ASSSTVLDYGYT
TRBJ1-4,TRBV14,NA,NA,ASSQTGGTNEKLF
TRBJ1-1,TRBV28,NA,NA,ASSLDSQNTEAF
TRBJ2-7,TRBV4-1,TRBD1,NA,ASSQAVQGANEQY
TRBJ1-2,TRBV27,TRBD1,NA,ASSLSGTGAPYGYT
TRBJ1-5,TRBV23-1,TRBD1,NA,AWTGSINQPQH
TRBJ1-1,TRBV19,NA,NA,ASSIGVNTEAF
TRBJ1-2,TRBV29-1,TRBD1,NA,SVGQGPYGYT
TRBJ2-2,TRBV5-6,TRBD2,NA,ASSPGLAANTGELF
TRBJ1-1,TRBV9,NA,NA,ASSVAPRAGGTEAF
TRBJ2-7,TRBV5-4,NA,NA,ASSSGTSYEQY
TRBJ2-3,TRBV27,NA,NA,ASSFRHGYTQY
TRBJ1-1,TRBV24-1,NA,once,ATSEGPIGAEAF
TRBJ1-5,TRBV4-1,NA,NA,ASSQVVGGNQPQH
TRBJ1-1,TRBV3-1/TRBV3-2,TRBD1,NA,ASSSGQEGEAF
TRBJ1-2,TRBV2,NA,NA,ASRGPLNYGYT
TRBJ2-5,TRBV11-2,NA,NA,ASSPVTGRFLETQY
TRBJ2-1,TRBV27,TRBD1,NA,ASRSQGARNNEQF
TRBJ2-5,TRBV25-1,NA,NA,ASSEGGGRGTQY
TRBJ2-3,TRBV7-9,TRBD2,NA,ASSLGGGGTTDTQY
TRBJ1-6,TRBV7-9,TRBD1,NA,ASSPGGQSPLH
TRBJ1-6,TRBV27,NA,NA,ASSLSAGAASPLH
TRBJ2-1,TRBV5-1,TRBD1,NA,ASTGQIYNEQF
TRBJ2-1,TRBV6-5,TRBD2,NA,ASSGWLAGYQF
TRBJ1-1,TRBV5-4,TRBD1,NA,ATNRGGGAEAF
TRBJ2-7,TRBV9,TRBD1,NA,ASSAVGTGRYEQY
TRBJ1-4,TRBV5-1,TRBD1,NA,ASGPGQGLYTNEKLF
TRBJ2-7,TRBV6-6,TRBD1,NA,ASSPSGQGYEQY
TRBJ2-5,TRBV7-9,TRBD2,NA,ASSLGGLVGDHKETQY
TRBJ1-1,TRBV7-8,NA,NA,ASSLDRGWVTEAF
TRBJ1-3,TRBV2,TRBD1,once,ASKSGQGNTIY